The rows below give T cell receptor beta chains drawn from one sample of a study of cytotoxic CD8 clonotypes in ibrutinib-treated CLL. Libraries were prepared by immunoSEQ multiplex PCR; TCRdb keeps only in-frame clonotypes and omits some of them. Seen here are 110,000 to 150,000 clones, approximately 89% observed once, and the top ten hold 10% to 13%. Specimen: PBMCs, collected after 12 months of ibrutinib treatment. These receptor sequences come from a human donor with chronic lymphocytic leukemia. CDR3s include the opening cysteine and the closing phenylalanine or tryptophan. A D gene is named only where the DNA matches it firmly. The size field is filled for only some rows; it gives once, few, many or a size class.

D gene	clone size	V gene	J gene	CDR3 DNA	CDR3 protein
NA	once	TRBV29-1	TRBJ2-6	TGCAGCGTTCGAGGGGCGGATGGGGCCAACGTCCTGACTTTC	CSVRGADGANVLTF
TRBD1	NA	TRBV30	TRBJ2-7	TGTGCCTGGAGTACGGGGACAGGGGGCTACGAGCAGTACTTC	CAWSTGTGGYEQYF
NA	NA	TRBV30	TRBJ2-1	TGTGCCTGGAGTGTAGGACTAGAGCAGTTCTTC	CAWSVGLEQFF
NA	NA	TRBV6-5	TRBJ1-5	TGTGCCAGCAGCTTCGGGGGTTTGGGGAATCAGCCCCAGCATTTT	CASSFGGLGNQPQHF
TRBD1	few	TRBV19	TRBJ1-5	TGTGCCAGTAGTATAGAGACAGGGGGCTGGGTTCAGCCCCAGCATTTT	CASSIETGGWVQPQHF
NA	NA	TRBV21-1	TRBJ1-1	TGTGCCAGCAGCAAAGGAGACACTGAAGCTTTCTTT	CASSKGDTEAFF
NA	NA	TRBV28	TRBJ1-2	TGTGCCAGCACCTACCGGGGGGGCGCTATAGACGGCTACACCTTC	CASTYRGGAIDGYTF
NA	once	TRBV29-1	TRBJ2-2	TGCAGCGTTTATGGGAACACCGGGGAGCTGTTTTTT	CSVYGNTGELFF
NA	NA	TRBV28	TRBJ2-1	TGTGCCAGCGCTAAGAGCGGCGCTGAGCAGTTCTTC	CASAKSGAEQFF
NA	NA	TRBV15	TRBJ1-2	TGTGCCACCAGCAGAGGGAACGAGGTGGGCTATGGCTACACCTTC	CATSRGNEVGYGYTF
NA	NA	TRBV5-1	TRBJ2-7	TGCGCCAGCAGCTACGGGGCGTTCTCCTACGAGCAGTACTTC	CASSYGAFSYEQYF
TRBD2	NA	TRBV7-8	TRBJ2-4	TGTGCCAGCAGCTTTAGGGCTAGCGGAGGGGAAGACATTCAGTACTTC	CASSFRASGGEDIQYF
TRBD1	NA	TRBV5-3	TRBJ2-5	TGTGCCAGAAGTCAAGGACAGGGGGGGCTTCGCGAGACCCAGTACTTC	CARSQGQGGLRETQYF
NA	NA	TRBV7-3	TRBJ2-1	TGTGCCAGCAGCTTATTTGCGGGATTCTCCTACAATGAGCAGTTCTTC	CASSLFAGFSYNEQFF
NA	NA	TRBV28	TRBJ2-2	TGTGCCAGCAGTTCCCCGACACCCCAGGGCACCGGGGAGCTGTTTTTT	CASSSPTPQGTGELFF